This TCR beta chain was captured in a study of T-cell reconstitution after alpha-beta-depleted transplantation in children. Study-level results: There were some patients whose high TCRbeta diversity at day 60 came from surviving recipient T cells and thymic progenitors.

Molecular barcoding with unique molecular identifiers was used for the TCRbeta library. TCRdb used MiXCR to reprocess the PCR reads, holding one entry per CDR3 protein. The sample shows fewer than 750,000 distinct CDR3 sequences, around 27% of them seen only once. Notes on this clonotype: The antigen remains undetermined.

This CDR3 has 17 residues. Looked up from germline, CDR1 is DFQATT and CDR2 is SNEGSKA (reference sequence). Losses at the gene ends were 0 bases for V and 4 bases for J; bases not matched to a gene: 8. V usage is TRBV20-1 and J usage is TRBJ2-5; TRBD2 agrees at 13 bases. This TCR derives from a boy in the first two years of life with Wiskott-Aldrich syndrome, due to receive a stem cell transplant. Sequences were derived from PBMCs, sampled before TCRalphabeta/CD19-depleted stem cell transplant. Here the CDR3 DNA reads TGCAGTGCTAGAGAAGCCTCGGGACTAGCGGGACGAGAGACCCAGTACTTC. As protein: CSAREASGLAGRETQYF.